This TCR beta chain was captured in a study of post-analysis software for immune sequencing data. Study observations and caveats: About five TRBV segments appeared more often in patients than in controls, and TRBV5-6, TRBV5-1 and TRBV20-1 were among these.

Unique molecular identifiers tagged the TCR beta cDNA libraries. In TCRdb, the PCR reads were re-called with MiXCR into one record per CDR3 protein. This sample has fewer than 850,000 distinct CDR3 sequences, with about 32% found just once. With regard to this clonotype: Its antigen remains unidentified.

Per germline, CDR1 SGHRS and CDR2 YFSETQ. The CDR3 runs 16 residues. Trimming removed 3 bases from V and 1 base from J, with 16 bases in between. This clonotype was sampled from a girl aged 5-17 years with multiple sclerosis. This chain links TRBV5-1 with TRBJ1-1, with TRBD1 as a possible D gene (5 bases). Material: blood. The chain's CDR3 is CASSSRGARTNTEAFF. CDR3 coding DNA: TGCGCCAGCAGCTCCCGTGGGGCCAGGACGAACACTGAAGCTTTCTTT.